The 18 T cell receptor beta chains below were found in one sample sequenced in a study of shared clonotypes between healthy human individuals (dated by TCRdb to the early 2020s). Libraries were made using the immunoSEQ multiplex PCR assay. Here the immuneACCESS table is served through TCRdb, limited to in-frame sequences with V and J called. Missing clones are a known gap in these copies; in checked studies unresolved V genes cover under half, and the rest lacks a known reason. This sample has some 2,500,000 clones in its table, and 80% to 95% of those were observed once. The ten largest clonotypes hold 0.37% of the sample. The sample consisted of naive CD4+ T cells from PBMCs. The sample's cell subset or site, from its label and the paper: CD45RA+ positively selected. The receptors shown here come from a man aged 18 to 29 in good health. Some clones in this sample may be carry-over from other donors' samples.

The chain is built from TRBV9 and TRBJ2-1; perhaps TRBD1 as D (6 bases). CDR1 and CDR2 from the germline V gene are SGDLS and YYNGEE. The CDR3 covers 13 residues. V dropped 3 bases and J dropped 13 bases, with 17 bases sitting between them. The CDR3 reads CASSELQGAQQFF. The CDR3, as DNA: TGTGCCAGCAGCGAACTACAGGGAGCACAACAGTTCTTC.

V is TRBV29-1 and J is TRBJ2-5, with D tentatively TRBD1 (7 bases). Germline CDR1 reads SQVTM; CDR2 reads ANQGSEA. V lost 1 base and J lost 4, with 19 bases in between. The CDR3 has 16 amino acids. CDR3 loop: CSVEAPGGTQVETQYF. Here the CDR3 DNA reads TGCAGCGTTGAAGCCCCAGGGGGGACCCAAGTAGAGACCCAGTACTTC.

Concerning this clone itself: The sample contains more than one DNA sequence encoding this CDR3. The chain couples TRBV5-1 to TRBJ1-4; 8 bases match TRBD1. The CDR3 contains 14 residues. Germline trimming cut 3 bases from V and 3 bases from J; bases unmatched to any gene: 1. Germline V gene sequence: CDR1 SGHRS, CDR2 YFSETQ. The CDR3 here is CASSSGGPNEKLFF. For the CDR3, the DNA is TGCGCCAGCAGCTCAGGGGGCCCTAATGAAAAACTGTTTTTT.

This clone was observed a handful of times. The same CDR3 is also encoded by other DNA sequences in this sample. The V call is TRBV5-1, the J call TRBJ2-7; no firm D call. V was shortened by 0 bases and J by 2 bases, with 3 bases between the two germline ends. Germline loops: CDR1 SGHRS, CDR2 YFSETQ. This CDR3 region has 12 residues. This CDR3 is CASSLVAYEQYF. In DNA form, the CDR3 reads TGCGCCAGCAGCTTGGTGGCCTACGAGCAGTACTTC.

The chain combines TRBV4-2 with TRBJ1-1; 9 nucleotides agree with TRBD1. V was clipped by 1 base and J by 3 bases; unmatched bases: 15. The CDR3 consists of 19 residues. Germline V gives CDR1 LGHNA, CDR2 YNFKEQ. The CDR3 spells CASSQAHLNRGPRDTEAFF. CDR3 coding DNA: TGTGCCAGCAGCCAAGCCCACCTCAACAGGGGGCCGCGGGACACTGAAGCTTTCTTT.

Details on this clone: Other DNA sequences of this sample code for an identical CDR3. This chain joins TRBV6-5 and TRBJ1-3, with D hard to call. V was cut by 5 bases and J by 2 bases, with 10 bases left in between. The germline V gene encodes CDR1 MNHEY and CDR2 SVGAGI. The CDR3 totals 14 residues. In DNA, the CDR3 is TGTGCCAGCAGTCGCACGGGAACTGGAAACACCATATATTTT. Its protein is CASSRTGTGNTIYF.

This chain joins TRBV5-1 and TRBJ2-4, with D hard to call. The CDR3 totals 13 residues. Germline V gene sequence: CDR1 SGHRS, CDR2 YFSETQ. With 2 bases removed from V and 5 bases from J, the gap between germline ends came to 8 bases. The CDR3 DNA reads as TGCGCCAGCAGCTTAATTCCCCAAAACATTCAGTACTTC. Protein sequence: CASSLIPQNIQYF. The full variable domain, completed using reference TRBV5-1 and TRBJ2-4, is KAGVTQTPRYLIKTRGQQVTLSCSPISGHRSVSWYQQTPGQGLQFLFEYFSETQRNKGNFPGRFSGRQFSNSRSEMNVSTLELGDSALYLCASSLIPQNIQYFGAGTRLSVL.

The genes are TRBV5-6 and TRBJ2-3; 12 bases map to TRBD1. The CDR3 has 17 amino acids. The junction had 7 bases not matched to a gene; V was cut back by 3 bases and J by 2 bases. Germline V gives CDR1 SGHDT, CDR2 YYEEEE. The CDR3 loop reads CASSSLRDRGPTDTQYF. CDR3 bases: TGTGCCAGCAGCTCCCTCCGGGACAGGGGGCCCACAGATACGCAGTATTTT. The entire variable domain, with the rest obtained from reference TRBV5-6 and TRBJ2-3, is as follows: DAGVTQSPTHLIKTRGQQVTLRCSPKSGHDTVSWYQQALGQGPQFIFQYYEEEERQRGNFPDRFSGHQFPNYSSELNVNALLLGDSALYLCASSSLRDRGPTDTQYFGPGTRLTVL.

The rearrangement joins TRBV10-1 to TRBJ2-2, with D unresolved. The V end was cut by 0 bases, the J end by 0 bases, with 8 bases between. This CDR3 contains 16 residues. CDR1 WNHNN and CDR2 SYGVQD come from the germline V gene (reference sequence). DNA for the CDR3: TGCGCCAGCAGTGAGTCGGCTGCACCGAACACCGGGGAGCTGTTTTTT. Its protein is CASSESAAPNTGELFF.

The gene calls are TRBV2 and TRBJ2-1, with TRBD2 as a possible D gene (5 bases). Germline loops: CDR1 SNHLY, CDR2 FYNNEI. V lost 7 bases, J lost 3 bases, and 16 bases lay in between. The CDR3 is 15 residues long. CDR3 amino acids: CASNREGSGYNEQFF. The CDR3 bases are TGTGCCAGCAACCGTGAGGGTTCGGGCTACAATGAGCAGTTCTTC. The complete variable domain, with remaining parts taken from reference TRBV2 and TRBJ2-1, reads EPEVTQTPSHQVTQMGQEVILRCVPISNHLYFYWYRQILGQKVEFLVSFYNNEISEKSEIFDDQFSVERPDGSNFTLKIRSTKLEDSAMYFCASNREGSGYNEQFFGPGTRLTVL.

The rearrangement uses TRBV29-1 and TRBJ2-1, with 9 bases identical to TRBD2. Germline V gene lookup returns CDR1 SQVTM and CDR2 ANQGSEA. The CDR3 runs 14 residues. V lost 7 bases to trimming and J lost 7 bases; unmatched junction nucleotides: 11. CDR3 region: CSAADSGSLNEQFF. CDR3 DNA sequence: TGCAGCGCCGCCGATAGCGGGAGCTTGAATGAGCAGTTCTTC.

The chain has TRBV11-2 and TRBJ2-7, with a tentative D call TRBD1 (5 bases). Trimming shortened V by 8 bases and J by 5 bases, and 16 bases separated the two germline ends. The length of the CDR3 is 13 residues. Per the germline V gene, CDR1 is SGHAT and CDR2 is FQNNGV. CDR3 DNA sequence: TGTGCCAGCTCTCGCAGGGCGTTGAACGAGCAGTACTTC. It yields the protein CASSRRALNEQYF.

J is TRBJ1-2 and V is TRBV5-1; no definite D call. Germline CDR1 and CDR2: SGHRS and YFSETQ. V shed 4 bases and J shed 0 bases, with 13 bases lying between them. The CDR3 runs to 15 residues. CDR3: CASSPRAGSNYGYTF. In DNA, the CDR3 is TGCGCCAGCAGCCCTCGCGCCGGATCTAACTATGGCTACACCTTC.

The chain couples TRBV27 to TRBJ2-3, with TRBD2 identical over 11 bases. Germline values: CDR1 MNHEY, CDR2 SMNVEV (reference sequence). The CDR3 sequence is 16 residues long. The V and J ends lost 6 bases and 4 bases, in that order; junction bases with no gene match: 9. The CDR3 sequence: CASREPLAGGPDTQYF. For the CDR3, the DNA is TGTGCCAGCAGAGAACCCCTAGCGGGAGGCCCAGATACGCAGTATTTT.

The chain carries TRBV29-1 and TRBJ2-5, with 7 bases matching TRBD1. The J call is doubtful: the DNA matches TRBJ2-7 better. Germline V gene sequence: CDR1 SQVTM, CDR2 ANQGSEA. CDR3 length: 14 amino acids. The CDR3 DNA is TGCAGCGTTGTGCGACAGGGTGGATCCTACGAGCAGTACTTC. As protein: CSVVRQGGSYEQYF.

This clone appeared a few times. The sample holds other DNA sequences that translate to the same CDR3. The CDR3 loop reads CASSPGTGTYEQYF. The CDR3 DNA follows: TGTGCCAGCTCACCAGGGACAGGGACCTACGAGCAGTACTTC. The chain combines TRBV18 with TRBJ2-7; 9 nucleotides agree with TRBD1. V shed 2 bases and J 2 bases; nucleotides not matched to a gene: 1. The germline V gene has CDR1 KGHSH and CDR2 LQKENI. The CDR3 contains 14 residues.

This clone occurred a few times. The rearrangement uses TRBV29-1 and TRBJ1-1, with D possibly matching TRBD1 (5 bases). Germline V gives CDR1 SQVTM, CDR2 ANQGSEA. The CDR3 is made up of 14 amino acids. Trimming left V 3 bases short and J 4 bases short, with 15 bases between. The chain's CDR3 is CSVEGRVGGTEAFF. The CDR3 DNA sequence: TGCAGCGTTGAGGGCAGGGTGGGGGGCACTGAAGCTTTCTTT.

V gene TRBV13 combines with J gene TRBJ2-1; D uncertain. The CDR3 totals 13 residues. Trimming took off 3 bases at V and 4 bases at J, with 7 bases between the two ends. Germline V gives CDR1 PRHDT, CDR2 FYEKMQ (reference sequence). The CDR3 loop is CASSLAPYNEQFF. The CDR3 DNA sequence: TGTGCCAGCAGCTTGGCCCCGTACAATGAGCAGTTCTTC.